These 13 T cell receptor beta chains originate from one sample sequenced in a study of T cells in Graves' hyperthyroidism and ophthalmopathy. Amplification of TCR beta CDR3 regions used RNA as the template. TCR CDR3 regions were first amplified by RT-PCR with HTBI primers. TCRdb recomputed calls from the multiplex PCR reads with MiXCR, one row per CDR3 protein. The sample lists about 640,000 distinct CDR3 sequences, around 21% seen once, with roughly a third in the top ten. The sequenced sample consisted of blood. The source of these receptors is a man younger than 40 with Graves' ophthalmopathy.

This chain joins TRBV30 and TRBJ1-1; D is possibly TRBD1 (5 bases). V was pared by 6 bases and J by 8 bases, with 13 bases between. Germline-derived CDR1 and CDR2 are GTSNPN and SVGIG (reference sequence). The CDR3 covers 11 residues. The CDR3 nucleotides are TGTGCCTGTTTCTGGGGGACGGAAGCTTTCTTT. Translation: CACFWGTEAFF.

This clonotype was observed a handful of times. The rearrangement joins TRBV7-3 to TRBJ2-7, with 7 bases that match TRBD1. V lost 5 bases and J lost 5; bases outside the gene matches: 6. The CDR3 runs 13 residues. Germline assignment: CDR1 SGHTA and CDR2 FQGTGA. The CDR3 region is CASSETGHDEQYF. CDR3 bases: TGTGCCAGCAGCGAGACAGGGCACGACGAGCAGTACTTC.

In regard to this clonotype: This could be a read error, since a much larger clone is one nucleotide away. V gene TRBV2 combines with J gene TRBJ2-3; 14 bases are shared with TRBD2. From germline, CDR1 is SNHLY and CDR2 FYNNEI. V dropped 7 bases and J dropped 11; count of bases not matched to a gene: 14. CDR3 size: 16 residues. Here the CDR3 reads CASKPSGTSGSVKQYF. DNA for the CDR3: TGTGCCAGCAAACCATCCGGGACTAGCGGGAGTGTGAAGCAGTATTTT.

The rearrangement links TRBV4-3 to TRBJ2-5; D may be TRBD2 (5 bases). The V end lost 1 base, the J end lost 4 bases, and 16 bases lay between the germline ends. The germline V gene encodes CDR1 LGHNA and CDR2 YSLEER. The CDR3 is made up of 16 amino acids. The CDR3 reads CASSQVYTRGGETQYF. The CDR3, as DNA: TGCGCCAGCAGCCAAGTGTATACCAGAGGAGGAGAGACCCAGTACTTC.

This chain joins TRBV7-9 and TRBJ1-2; D possibly corresponds to TRBD1 (5 bases). V was clipped by 5 bases and J by 2 bases, with 12 bases between them. This CDR3 has 14 residues. Germline CDR1 and CDR2: SEHNR and FQNEAQ (reference sequence). The CDR3 sequence: CASSRDLRNYGYTF. The DNA of the CDR3 is TGTGCCAGCAGCCGGGACCTGAGAAACTATGGCTACACCTTC.

This clonotype was observed at least ten times. The chain joins TRBV11-2 to TRBJ2-7; the match to TRBD2 covers 7 bases. CDR3 length: 15 residues. CDR1 and CDR2 from the germline V gene are SGHAT and FQNNGV. The J segment lost 0 bases and the V segment lost 2 bases, leaving 4 bases of the junction unmatched. CDR3 DNA sequence: TGTGCCAGCAGCTTAAGGCGGGAGCACTCCTACGAGCAGTACTTC. Translated: CASSLRREHSYEQYF.

This clonotype came up many times. The rearrangement joins TRBV12-3 or TRBV12-4 to TRBJ2-7; the D is unclear. V lost 3 bases and J 6 bases, leaving 18 bases between the germline ends. The CDR3 runs 15 residues. The CDR3 DNA follows: TGTGCCAGCAGTTTCCGGTCTACCCGACGGGCCGAGCAGTACTTC. It is translated as CASSFRSTRRAEQYF.

V and J are TRBV4-1 and TRBJ2-3; no definite D call. The CDR3 is made up of 14 amino acids. The germline V gene encodes CDR1 MGHRA and CDR2 YSYEKL. V was cut by 4 bases and J by 1 base, with 9 bases left in between. CDR3 loop: CASSRARGTDTQYF. The DNA for the CDR3 is TGCGCCAGCAGCCGAGCCCGGGGCACAGATACGCAGTATTTT.

This clonotype has a handful of counts. The V and J genes are TRBV27 and TRBJ2-7; 10 bases match TRBD1. Trimming took 5 bases from V and 3 from J; bases not matched to a gene: 7. Germline CDR1 and CDR2: MNHEY and SMNVEV (reference sequence). The CDR3 totals 15 residues. For the CDR3, the DNA is TGTGCCAGCAGTGCGACCGGGACAGGGGACTACGAGCAGTACTTC. Translating it yields CASSATGTGDYEQYF.

The V gene is TRBV20-1, the J gene TRBJ2-2; D is undetermined. The V gene's germline CDR1 is DFQATT and CDR2 SNEGSKA (reference sequence). The V end lost 2 bases, the J end lost 6 bases, and 10 bases lay between the germline ends. The CDR3 loop spans 13 amino acids. The CDR3 here is CSARFPAAGELFF. The CDR3 bases are TGCAGTGCTAGATTCCCGGCGGCCGGGGAGCTGTTTTTT.

This clonotype was recorded at least ten times. The V call is TRBV5-1, the J call TRBJ2-1; 10 bases are shared with TRBD2. CDR3 size: 16 residues. Germline CDR1 is SGHRS and CDR2 is YFSETQ. Unmatched junction bases numbered 2, after V lost 1 base and J lost 1 base. The CDR3 DNA follows: TGCGCCAGCAGCTTGTCTAGCGGGAGTTCCTACAATGAGCAGTTCTTC. Protein: CASSLSSGSSYNEQFF.

This chain uses TRBV29-1 with TRBJ1-2, with TRBD1 matching 7 bases. J lost 3 bases, V lost 6 bases, and 7 bases had no gene match. There are 13 residues in the CDR3. Germline V gene data show CDR1 as SQVTM and CDR2 as ANQGSEA. The CDR3 nucleotides are TGCAGCGTCGACAGGGTCGAAGACTATGGCTACACCTTC. Translation gives CSVDRVEDYGYTF.

This clonotype was recorded many times. The chain has TRBV7-3 and TRBJ2-3; 8 positions match TRBD1. This CDR3 is 15 amino acids long. Trimming at V came to 5 bases and at J to 1 base, leaving 5 bases not matched to a gene. Looked up from germline, CDR1 is SGHTA and CDR2 is FQGTGA. The CDR3 region has the DNA TGTGCCAGCAGCCCTCAGGGGGCGGGCACAGATACGCAGTATTTT. Amino acids: CASSPQGAGTDTQYF.